These 3 T cell receptor beta chains came from one sample sequenced in a study of human T cells and chemical hapten exposure. Each CDR3 protein gets one entry after TCRdb re-called the RACE reads with MiXCR. The sample consists of about 200,000 distinct CDR3 sequences, about 25% of them appearing once. Time point reported: patch test 3, about 24 weeks after DPC sensitization. Treatment given: therapeutic diphenylcyclopropenone sensitization with weekly scalp DPC. The source was whole blood, collected in connection with sensitization to the hapten diphenylcyclopropenone (DPC). All receptors derive from a woman aged 40 to 50 with alopecia areata. Some clones in this sample may be carry-over from other donors' samples.

The V and J genes are TRBV6-1 and TRBJ1-2; D gene unclear. Germline-derived CDR1 and CDR2 are MNHNS and SASEGT. The length of the CDR3 is 13 residues. V was trimmed by 0 bases and J by 9 bases, leaving 11 bases between them. As DNA, the CDR3 is TGTGCCAGCAGTGAAGCGCGGAAGGATCGCTACACCTTC. Its translation is CASSEARKDRYTF.

The V gene is TRBV5-6, the J gene TRBJ2-1; no clear D. The V gene lost 4 bases and the J gene lost 12 bases, with 11 bases spanning the gap. In germline, CDR1 is SGHDT, CDR2 YYEEEE. The length of the CDR3 is 11 residues. CDR3 nucleotides: TGTGCCAGCAGCCTAAACATATGGCAGTTCTTC. This sequence encodes CASSLNIWQFF.

At least ten counts were recorded for this clonotype. The chain is built from TRBV4-3 and TRBJ2-5; D remains unclear. CDR1 is LGHNA, CDR2 YSLEER, per germline. This CDR3 spans 14 amino acids. Deletions cut 0 bases from V and 0 bases from J, with 5 bases between. The CDR3 DNA reads as TGCGCCAGCAGCCAAGAATACTACCAAGAGACCCAGTACTTC. The encoded protein is CASSQEYYQETQYF.